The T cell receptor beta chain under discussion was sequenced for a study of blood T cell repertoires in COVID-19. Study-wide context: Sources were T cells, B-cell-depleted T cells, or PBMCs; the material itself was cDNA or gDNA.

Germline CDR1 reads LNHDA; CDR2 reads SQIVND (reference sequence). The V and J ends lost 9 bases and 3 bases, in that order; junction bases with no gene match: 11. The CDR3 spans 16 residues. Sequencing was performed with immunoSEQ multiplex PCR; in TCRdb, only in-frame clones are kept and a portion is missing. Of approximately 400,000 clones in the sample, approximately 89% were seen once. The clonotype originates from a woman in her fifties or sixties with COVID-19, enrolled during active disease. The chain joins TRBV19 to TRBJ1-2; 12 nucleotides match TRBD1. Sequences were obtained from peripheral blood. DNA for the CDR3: TGTGCCAGCCTTCCCGGGACAGGGGGCCTCGACTATGGCTACACCTTC. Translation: CASLPGTGGLDYGYTF. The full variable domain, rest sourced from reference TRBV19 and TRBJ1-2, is DGGITQSPKYLFRKEGQNVTLSCEQNLNHDAMYWYRQDPGQGLRLIYYSQIVNDFQKGDIAEGYSVSREKKESFPLTVTSAQKNPTAFYLCASLPGTGGLDYGYTFGSGTRLTVV.